These T cell receptor beta chains were read from a single sample in a study of cytomegalovirus exposure and HLA in healthy donors. Produced via immunoSEQ multiplex PCR; TCRdb's table is partial and in-frame only. The profile covers about 130,000 clones, with over 9.5% appearing a single time and roughly 4.2% taken by the ten largest. The specimen was PBMCs. The receptors were gathered from a woman under 30 in good health and CMV-seropositive. Each CDR3 is given without its conserved first and last residue. Only part of the rows carry a size: once, few, many, or a class if the clone is expanded.

size	V	J	CDR3
few	TRBV30	TRBJ2-3	AWKRVYTDTQY
NA	TRBV29-1	TRBJ2-2	SGRDTGELF
NA	TRBV19	TRBJ2-2	ASSDLPTGELF
few	TRBV10-3	TRBJ2-3	AISESIGQNTQY
NA	TRBV9	TRBJ2-5	ASSVYGNGIQETQY
NA	TRBV7-9	TRBJ2-2	ASSWYRDTGELF
NA	TRBV6-1	TRBJ2-3	ASKEAGGGTDTQY
few	TRBV6-6	TRBJ2-7	ASRAPGQVSYEQY
NA	TRBV19	TRBJ1-1	ASSPFGRPAGEAF
few	TRBV10-1	TRBJ2-1	ASSECWGTGEDSGSYNEQF
NA	TRBV30	TRBJ2-7	AWSRGQEQY
NA	TRBV7-9	TRBJ2-3	ASSPSGRLNTQY
few	TRBV2	TRBJ2-2	ASSVWLAGVNTGELF
NA	TRBV28	TRBJ2-7	ASSSGTTYEQY
NA	TRBV5-3	TRBJ1-1	ARSRPGGRNTEAF
NA	TRBV5-1	TRBJ1-4	ASSLRGQGDEKLF
few	TRBV7-9	TRBJ2-7	ASSLGVSSYEQY
NA	TRBV9	TRBJ2-2	ASSVPGTSGRALRAGELF
NA	TRBV7-3	TRBJ2-1	ASRYDRVDNEQF
few	TRBV4-1	TRBJ1-1	ASADSRGYRGEAF